The 2 T cell receptor beta chains given below trace back to one sample, sequenced in a study of blood T cells in healthy people across ages. Next came a second PCR, run for about 7 to 12 cycles, which used a sample-barcoded 5' primer along with a J-beta primer mix. TCRdb used MiXCR to reprocess the 5' RACE reads, holding one entry per CDR3 protein. The table has approximately 1.5 million distinct CDR3 sequences, about 35% seen once; the top ten hold approximately 11%. Sequencing used blood. The receptors shown here come from a woman between 25 and 40 years old in good health.

The chain uses TRBV10-3 and TRBJ1-1, with TRBD1 as a possible D gene (5 bases). This CDR3 contains 14 residues. V lost 6 bases and J lost 1, with 12 bases in between. The V gene's germline CDR1 is ENHRY and CDR2 SYGVKD. CDR3 in amino acids: CAIRAGTGNTEAFF. The CDR3 DNA follows: TGTGCCATCAGGGCGGGGACCGGGAACACTGAAGCTTTCTTT.

The chain employs TRBV7-3 and TRBJ2-7; D may correspond to TRBD1 or TRBD2 (5 bases each). The ends were cut back, 5 bases at V and 5 bases at J, with 16 bases in the middle. The CDR3 spans 14 residues. CDR1 is SGHTA and CDR2 is FQGTGA in the germline V gene. CDR3 in amino acids: CASSPRVGDHEQYF. CDR3 DNA: TGTGCCAGCAGCCCCCGGGTCGGGGACCACGAGCAGTACTTC.